The clone carrying this TCR beta chain was seen at least ten times. TCRdb re-called the 5' RACE reads through MiXCR, storing one row per CDR3 protein. The repertoire holds about 52,000 distinct CDR3 sequences, with around 7% as singletons. Germline-derived CDR1 and CDR2 are DFQATT and SNEGSKA (reference sequence). There are 15 residues in the CDR3. Trimming took 0 bases from V and 5 from J, leaving 13 bases between them. These data are taken from a study of spatial heterogeneity in lung cancer. On the study more broadly: When available, follow-up PBMC samples taken a median of around 2 years after resection were sequenced.

The time point denotes: blood at routine non-recurrence follow-up after resection. Researchers sequenced whole RNA taken from tumor, nontumor lung or frozen PBMC without sorting. Sequenced material: PBMCs, taken at follow-up. The V call is TRBV20-1, the J call TRBJ2-2; the D is unclear. The receptor was derived from a female donor with early-stage non-small cell lung cancer. CDR3 nucleotides: TGCAGTGCTAGAGATCTACGGCAGGAAACCGGGGAGCTGTTTTTT. Its translation: CSARDLRQETGELFF.